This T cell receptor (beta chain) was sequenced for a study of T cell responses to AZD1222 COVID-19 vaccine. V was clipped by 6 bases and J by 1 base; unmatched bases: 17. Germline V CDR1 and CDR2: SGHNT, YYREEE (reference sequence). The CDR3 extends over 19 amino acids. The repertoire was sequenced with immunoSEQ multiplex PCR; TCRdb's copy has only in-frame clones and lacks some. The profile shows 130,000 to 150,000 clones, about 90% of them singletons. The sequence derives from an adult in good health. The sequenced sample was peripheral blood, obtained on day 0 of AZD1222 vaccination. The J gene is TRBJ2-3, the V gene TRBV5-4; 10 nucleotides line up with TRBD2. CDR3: CASTHLQGLAGVGTDTQYF. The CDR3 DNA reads TGTGCCAGCACTCACCTCCAGGGGCTAGCGGGAGTCGGCACAGATACGCAGTATTTT.